The present entry profiles one TCR beta chain with its context. Antigen unknown. This sample was included in a study of cytotoxic CD8 clonotypes in ibrutinib-treated CLL. Study-level background: Once treatment had gone on for a median of around eleven months, range 6 to 36, response samples were drawn. Study-level points and caveats: With treatment, public clonotypes, which were uncommon, either contracted or remained stable.

Some clones are missing from TCRdb's copy, which holds only in-frame ones; the method was immunoSEQ multiplex PCR. This repertoire shows over 70,000 clones, around 79% found once; its top ten account for 4.8%. The V end was cut by 7 bases, the J end by 5 bases, with 14 bases between. CDR1 is MDHEN, CDR2 SYDVKM, per germline. The CDR3 contains 13 residues. The genes are TRBV28 and TRBJ2-5; either TRBD1 or TRBD2 may fit D (6 bases each). The receptor was isolated from a human donor with chronic lymphocytic leukemia. Sequenced material: PBMCs, taken after 12 months of ibrutinib treatment. The DNA of the CDR3 is TGTGCCAGCACCGGTGGGGGGCTGGAGACCCAGTACTTC. This codes for CASTGGGLETQYF. The full variable domain, completed using reference TRBV28 and TRBJ2-5, is DVKVTQSSRYLVKRTGEKVFLECVQDMDHENMFWYRQDPGLGLRLIYFSYDVKMKEKGDIPEGYSVSREKKERFSLILESASTNQTSMYLCASTGGGLETQYFGPGTRLLVL.